This T cell receptor (beta chain) is from a study of blood T cell repertoires in COVID-19. Overall study: Sites in the United States, Italy and Spain provided acute and convalescent COVID-19 samples.

The CDR3 has 12 amino acids. CDR1 and CDR2 from the germline V gene are GTSNPN and SVGIG (reference sequence). The ends were cut back, 0 bases at V and 5 bases at J, with 7 bases in the middle. The authors' processing: How many nucleated cells were present was estimated from reference gene primer amplification. Only in-frame clones appear in the TCRdb table, and some are missing; sequencing was by immunoSEQ multiplex PCR. The V and J calls and clone size come from that table; D and trimming were worked out from the DNA. The sample yields more than 95,000 clones, less than 90% seen once. The chain combines TRBV30 with TRBJ2-5; tentative D call: TRBD2 (5 bases). The TCR was taken from a human donor in a cohort sampled during active COVID-19. Sequences were obtained from peripheral blood. As DNA, the CDR3 is TGTGCCTGGAGTGTACGGGGTGAGACCCAGTACTTC. It is translated as CAWSVRGETQYF.